This T cell receptor beta chain was identified during a study of control samples from healthy donors and cancer patients (dated by TCRdb to about 2020). The library relied on the immunoSEQ multiplex PCR assay. In its TCRdb copy, this immuneACCESS table keeps in-frame sequences only and misses some clones. Where compared with another copy, unresolved V genes explain less than half of these, and the others have no known cause. Present in this sample are tens of thousands of clones, about nine tenths of which were seen just once. The ten top clones hold around 15% of the sample. V trim: 2 bases; J trim: 0 bases; unmatched bases: 18. For CDR1 and CDR2, the germline V gene (reference sequence) lists GTSNPN and SVGIG. Its CDR3 holds 20 amino acids, cysteine through phenylalanine. Kept here is only the CDR3 DNA, which spans 60 bases and is read in frame from base 1. With regard to this clone: There is no known antigen for this receptor. No much larger clone is present one base from it, and per-base qualities are unavailable.

The V and J segments used are TRBV30 and TRBJ2-4, and 8 junctional nucleotides match TRBD2. Sequencing was performed on PBMCs. The clonotype originates from a man between 60 and 75 years old with head and neck cancer. The CDR3 region: CAWSPPAGGGPSVAKNIQYF. The DNA is TGTGCCTGGAGTCCTCCGGCGGGCGGGGGGCCTTCCGTAGCCAAAAACATTCAGTACTTC.